A single sample gave rise to the 28 T cell receptor beta chains below, sequenced in a study of blood T cell repertoires in COVID-19. This table comes from immunoSEQ multiplex PCR, and its TCRdb copy is limited to in-frame clones, with some not included. The table shows around 180,000 clones, with approximately 83% occurring only once. The sequencing input was peripheral blood. The receptors shown here come from a man in his sixties with acute or convalescent COVID-19.

This clone was counted only a few times. The chain combines TRBV15 with TRBJ2-5, with 10 bases identical to TRBD1. The CDR3 runs 18 residues. The V gene's germline CDR1 is LNHNV and CDR2 YYDKDF (reference sequence). Germline trimming cut 1 base from V and 5 bases from J; bases unmatched to any gene: 13. DNA for the CDR3: TGTGCCACCAGCAGAGCCCTGTTGGGACAGGGGAGCGGGGAGACCCAGTACTTC. Its protein product is CATSRALLGQGSGETQYF.

This clone was counted once. V is TRBV18 and J is TRBJ1-2; 7 bases line up with TRBD1. The CDR3 has 16 amino acids. Germline CDR1 KGHSH, CDR2 LQKENI. V dropped 4 bases and J dropped 2; count of bases not matched to a gene: 10. The CDR3 region has the DNA TGTGCCAGCTCACGGGATCGACAGGGAACGAACTATGGCTACACCTTC. Its translation: CASSRDRQGTNYGYTF.

The CDR3, as DNA: TGTGCCAGCAGTTTGCGGGGACCGCCTGGCTACACCTTC. It codes for CASSLRGPPGYTF. The J gene is TRBJ1-2, the V gene TRBV12-3 or TRBV12-4; weak D call: TRBD1 (5 bases). This CDR3 is built from 13 residues. V gave up 3 bases and J gave up 7 bases, with 12 bases separating them.

CDR3 sequence reads: CASRPTGVYEQYF. The CDR3, as DNA: TGTGCCAGCAGACCGACAGGGGTCTACGAGCAGTACTTC. V and J are TRBV12-3 or TRBV12-4 and TRBJ2-7, with 8 bases identical to TRBD1. The CDR3 has 13 residues. Germline trimming cut 6 bases from V and 3 bases from J; bases unmatched to any gene: 4.

This sequence joins TRBV18 and TRBJ2-1; 9 bases align to TRBD1. The CDR3 covers 16 residues. Losses at the gene ends were 3 bases for V and 1 base for J; bases not matched to a gene: 4. Germline V gene data show CDR1 as KGHSH and CDR2 as LQKENI. The CDR3: CASSPFGQGSYNEQFF. The CDR3 region has the DNA TGTGCCAGCTCACCTTTTGGACAGGGGTCCTACAATGAGCAGTTCTTC.

This chain uses TRBV18 with TRBJ1-6; TRBD1 agrees at 8 bases. The CDR3 contains 15 residues. The germline CDR1 and CDR2 sequences are KGHSH and LQKENI. V dropped 3 bases and J dropped 6; count of bases not matched to a gene: 4. The CDR3 bases are TGTGCCAGCTCACCTGACAGGGGAGGTAATTCACCCCTCCACTTT. Translated, it gives CASSPDRGGNSPLHF.

The CDR3: CASSLERGGTEAFF. The CDR3 nucleotides are TGCGCCAGCAGCTTGGAAAGGGGAGGCACTGAAGCTTTCTTT. The V and J genes are TRBV5-1 and TRBJ1-1, with TRBD1 as a possible D gene (5 bases). Trimming removed 0 bases from V and 4 bases from J, with 10 bases in between. Per the germline V gene, CDR1 is SGHRS and CDR2 is YFSETQ. This CDR3 spans 14 amino acids.

Concerning this clone: This same CDR3 is encoded by further DNA sequences in the sample. The chain employs TRBV4-1 and TRBJ2-7; D is unclear. The V end was cut by 0 bases, the J end by 3 bases, with 6 bases between. Germline loops: CDR1 MGHRA, CDR2 YSYEKL. This CDR3 has 13 residues. The DNA of the CDR3 is TGCGCCAGCAGCCAAGATAGCAGCTACGAGCAGTACTTC. It codes for CASSQDSSYEQYF.

The rearrangement uses TRBV19 and TRBJ1-3; D may be TRBD1 (5 bases). Germline assignment: CDR1 LNHDA and CDR2 SQIVND (reference sequence). V was pared by 3 bases and J by 0 bases, with 12 bases between. This CDR3 has 16 residues. The CDR3 coding sequence is TGTGCCAGTAGTATGTCCCGACAGCACTCTGGAAACACCATATATTTT. This sequence encodes CASSMSRQHSGNTIYF. Looking up the rest from reference TRBV19 and TRBJ1-3 gives the full variable domain: DGGITQSPKYLFRKEGQNVTLSCEQNLNHDAMYWYRQDPGQGLRLIYYSQIVNDFQKGDIAEGYSVSREKKESFPLTVTSAQKNPTAFYLCASSMSRQHSGNTIYFGEGSWLTVV.

This clone was seen only once. This sequence joins TRBV30 and TRBJ1-5; TRBD1 might be the D (6 bases). From germline, CDR1 is GTSNPN and CDR2 SVGIG (reference sequence). The CDR3 loop spans 16 amino acids. Trimming took 2 bases from V and 7 from J, leaving 21 bases between them. The CDR3 loop reads CAWSSEGGRYRQPQHF. CDR3 coding DNA: TGTGCCTGGAGTTCCGAGGGGGGGAGGTACAGACAGCCCCAGCATTTT.

This clone has just one count. V gene TRBV3-1 (or the pseudogene TRBV3-2) combines with J gene TRBJ1-6; TRBD1 matches at 7 bases. The CDR3 has 15 residues. Trimming at V came to 7 bases and at J to 9 bases, leaving 12 bases not matched to a gene. CDR1 LGHDT and CDR2 YNNKEL come from the germline V gene (reference sequence). CDR3 sequence reads: CASTSGTAYGSPLHF. Written as DNA, the CDR3 is TGTGCCAGCACCTCCGGGACAGCCTATGGTTCACCCCTCCACTTT.

A word on this clone: One end of the junction varies from germline; a read error may be responsible. The chain recombines TRBV27 with TRBJ2-6; D is perhaps TRBD1 (6 bases). The germline V gene has CDR1 MNHEY and CDR2 SMNVEV (reference sequence). The CDR3 is 16 amino acids. The CDR3 reads CASSQIGGFGTNVLTF. In nucleotides, the CDR3 is TGTGCCAGCAGTCAAATAGGGGGTTTTGGGACCAACGTCCTGACTTTC. Full variable domain (missing parts from reference TRBV27 and TRBJ2-6): EAQVTQNPRYLITVTGKKLTVTCSQNMNHEYMSWYRQDPGLGLRQIYYSMNVEVTDKGDVPEGYKVSRKEKRNFPLILESPSPNQTSLYFCASSQIGGFGTNVLTFGAGSRLTVL.

V gene TRBV27 combines with J gene TRBJ1-6; 8 bases map to TRBD1. With V trimmed by 5 bases and J by 11 bases, 17 bases remained unmatched. The CDR3 has 17 amino acids. Germline loops: CDR1 MNHEY, CDR2 SMNVEV (reference sequence). CDR3 DNA sequence: TGTGCCAGCAGTGCAGGTTCCCTCGCCAGGGGGCAGACACCCCTCCACTTT. It yields the protein CASSAGSLARGQTPLHF.

This clone was observed a few times. CDR3 DNA sequence: TGTGCCAGCAGCTTCCCGGGAGGAACGAATGAGCAGTTCTTC. Translation: CASSFPGGTNEQFF. V gene TRBV7-2 combines with J gene TRBJ2-1; 7 bases map to TRBD2. Looked up from germline, CDR1 is SGHTA and CDR2 is FQGNSA. With V trimmed by 3 bases and J by 7 bases, 6 bases remained unmatched. The CDR3 is 14 amino acids.

Comment on this clone: The sample contains more than one DNA sequence encoding this CDR3. This chain connects TRBV3-1 (or the pseudogene TRBV3-2) to TRBJ1-6, with 10 bases fitting TRBD1. This CDR3 comprises 13 residues. Germline-derived CDR1 and CDR2 are LGHDT and YNNKEL (reference sequence). V shed 6 bases, J shed 10 bases, and the junction held 3 bases outside the gene matches. The CDR3 DNA reads as TGTGCCAGCAGGCGGACAGGGGGATCACCCCTCCACTTT. Protein: CASRRTGGSPLHF.

The chain combines TRBV29-1 with TRBJ2-2; 12 bases are a match to TRBD1. Trimming at V came to 7 bases and at J to 5 bases, leaving 8 bases not matched to a gene. The germline CDR1 and CDR2 sequences are SQVTM and ANQGSEA. CDR3 length: 15 residues. CDR3 in DNA: TGCAGCGCCTGGGGACAGGGGGCTAGGACCGGGGAGCTGTTTTTT. Translated: CSAWGQGARTGELFF.

This clone turned up a few times. The chain uses TRBV19 and TRBJ1-2; TRBD1 matches 8 bases. CDR1 LNHDA and CDR2 SQIVND come from the germline V gene (reference sequence). CDR3 length: 14 residues. J gave up 4 bases and V 5 bases, and 6 bases lay outside the gene matches. This CDR3 is CASSLQTGVYGYTF. The CDR3 nucleotides read TGTGCCAGTAGTTTACAGACAGGGGTCTATGGCTACACCTTC.

The chain is built from TRBV7-9 and TRBJ1-2, with 11 positions matching TRBD1. The V gene end was trimmed by 5 bases and the J gene end by 7 bases; junction bases not matched to a gene: 6. CDR3 length: 14 amino acids. CDR1 and CDR2 from the germline V gene are SEHNR and FQNEAQ (reference sequence). For the CDR3, the DNA is TGTGCCAGCAGCAAAGGGGGACAGGGGGTTGGCTACACCTTC. This codes for CASSKGGQGVGYTF.

The rearrangement links TRBV10-3 to TRBJ2-7, with a possible D match to TRBD1 (6 bases). Looked up from germline, CDR1 is ENHRY and CDR2 is SYGVKD. With 0 bases removed from V and 4 bases from J, the gap between germline ends came to 10 bases. This CDR3 contains 14 residues. The CDR3 DNA is TGTGCCATCAGTGAGTCGGGGGCCCAATACGAGCAGTACTTC. This translates into CAISESGAQYEQYF.

Worth noting for this clone: This CDR3 is also generated by other DNA sequences in the sample. This chain links TRBV7-2 with TRBJ2-1; 14 bases are a match to TRBD2. V lost 6 bases, J lost 0 bases, and 7 bases stayed unmatched. The CDR3 covers 18 residues. From germline, CDR1 is SGHTA and CDR2 FQGNSA. In nucleotides, the CDR3 is TGTGCCAGCAGTCCCGGGACTAGCGGGAGCTCCTCCTACAATGAGCAGTTCTTC. It specifies CASSPGTSGSSSYNEQFF.

This sequence joins TRBV7-2 and TRBJ1-1, with D unresolved. CDR3 length equals 13 residues. CDR1 is SGHTA and CDR2 is FQGNSA in the germline V gene. Trimming removed 6 bases at V and 13 bases at J, with 21 bases between. The CDR3 nucleotides read TGTGCCAGCAGTCTCCCCGCAGGCTTAAATCTTTTCTTT. It encodes CASSLPAGLNLFF.

The J gene is TRBJ2-7, the V gene TRBV19; the match to TRBD1 covers 10 bases. Germline CDR1 and CDR2: LNHDA and SQIVND (reference sequence). The CDR3 length is 16 residues. Trimming at V came to 3 bases and at J to 2 bases, leaving 7 bases not matched to a gene. CDR3 residues: CASSIKGGTGAYEQYF. CDR3 bases: TGTGCCAGTAGTATTAAGGGAGGGACAGGGGCCTACGAGCAGTACTTC.

The rearrangement joins TRBV28 to TRBJ2-1, with D maybe TRBD2 (6 bases). The length of the CDR3 is 14 residues. The germline gives CDR1 MDHEN, CDR2 SYDVKM. This chain's CDR3 is CATGGISSYNEQFF. The DNA for the CDR3 is TGTGCGACTGGGGGGATTAGCTCCTACAATGAGCAGTTCTTC. Together with reference TRBV28 and TRBJ2-1, the CDR3 gives the full variable domain: DVKVTQSSRYLVKRTGEKVFLECVQDMDHENMFWYRQDPGLGLRLIYFSYDVKMKEKGDIPEGYSVSREKKERFSLILESASTNQTSMYLCATGGISSYNEQFFGPGTRLTVL.

The chain links TRBV28 to TRBJ1-2; D gene unclear. Germline-derived CDR1 and CDR2 are MDHEN and SYDVKM. V was trimmed by 6 bases and J by 4 bases, leaving 15 bases between them. There are 14 residues in the CDR3. CDR3 coding DNA: TGTGCCAGCAGCCCAAGAGATCTATCCTATGGCTACACCTTC. Its translation is CASSPRDLSYGYTF.

The J gene is TRBJ2-3, the V gene TRBV9; 9 nucleotides agree with TRBD2. Germline assignment: CDR1 SGDLS and CDR2 YYNGEE. This CDR3 is built from 15 residues. Germline trimming cut 2 bases from V and 4 bases from J; bases unmatched to any gene: 5. The CDR3 is CASSVGGRVADTQYF. The CDR3 bases are TGTGCCAGCAGCGTGGGCGGGAGGGTGGCAGATACGCAGTATTTT. Using reference TRBV9 and TRBJ2-3 for the parts outside the CDR3, the full variable domain is DSGVTQTPKHLITATGQRVTLRCSPRSGDLSVYWYQQSLDQGLQFLIQYYNGEERAKGNILERFSAQQFPDLHSELNLSSLELGDSALYFCASSVGGRVADTQYFGPGTRLTVL.

A few counts support this clone. This chain uses TRBV27 with TRBJ2-3; the D gene is possibly TRBD1 (6 bases). V was shortened by 7 bases and J by 6 bases, with 17 bases between the two germline ends. This CDR3 comprises 14 residues. The germline gives CDR1 MNHEY, CDR2 SMNVEV (reference sequence). Written as DNA, the CDR3 is TGTGCCAGCACCAGGGGTGGAATGGGGGATACGCAGTATTTT. Translating it yields CASTRGGMGDTQYF.

This clone was seen once. The chain employs TRBV10-3 and TRBJ1-2, with D perhaps matching TRBD1 (6 bases). Germline V lookup: CDR1 ENHRY, CDR2 SYGVKD. This CDR3 is built from 15 residues. V was trimmed by 3 bases and J by 0 bases, leaving 11 bases between them. DNA for the CDR3: TGTGCCATCAGTGACTCGAGGACAGCTAACTATGGCTACACCTTC. Amino acid sequence: CAISDSRTANYGYTF.

The V gene is TRBV6-6, the J gene TRBJ1-5; D is unclear. The germline V gene encodes CDR1 MNHNY and CDR2 SVGAGI (reference sequence). The V and J ends lost 4 bases and 6 bases respectively, with 10 bases between them. This CDR3 is 13 amino acids long. The CDR3 sequence: CASSSSEVQPQHF. CDR3 nucleotide sequence: TGTGCCAGCAGTTCCTCGGAGGTTCAGCCCCAGCATTTT.